The 15 T cell receptor beta chains listed next were all sequenced from one sample in a study of cytomegalovirus exposure and HLA in healthy donors. In the PCR, 60 Vbeta and 13 Jbeta primers were used. Using immunoSEQ multiplex PCR, the repertoire was profiled, and TCRdb retains in-frame clones only, with some absent. The sample has around 190,000 clones, about 81% seen once. Sequencing was carried out using PBMCs. The receptor source for this set is a man aged 18 to 30 in good health and CMV-seronegative.

The rearrangement links TRBV6-6 to TRBJ1-5; 9 bases agree with TRBD1. Trimming cost V 5 bases and J 7 bases; bases outside gene matches: 6. This CDR3 is 14 amino acids long. CDR1 and CDR2 (germline): MNHNY, SVGAGI (reference sequence). The CDR3 protein is CASSPTGGGQPQHF. DNA for the CDR3: TGTGCCAGCAGTCCAACAGGGGGCGGACAGCCCCAGCATTTT.

This sequence joins TRBV19 and TRBJ2-1; D unresolved. Germline lookup yields CDR1 LNHDA and CDR2 SQIVND (reference sequence). The CDR3 covers 16 residues. V was clipped by 6 bases and J by 6 bases, with 21 bases between them. This CDR3 is CASRPSKRSSRNEQFF. The DNA for the CDR3 is TGTGCCAGTAGGCCGTCGAAGAGGAGCTCACGCAATGAGCAGTTCTTC.

This sequence joins TRBV2 and TRBJ1-5, with TRBD1 as a possible D gene (5 bases). Germline values: CDR1 SNHLY, CDR2 FYNNEI. This CDR3 contains 16 residues. V shed 3 bases and J shed 0 bases, with 12 bases lying between them. CDR3 sequence reads: CASSDRVGYSNQPQHF. The CDR3 coding sequence is TGTGCCAGCAGTGACAGGGTTGGTTATAGCAATCAGCCCCAGCATTTT.

The chain uses TRBV6-6 and TRBJ2-1; a weak D match, TRBD1 (6 bases). The CDR3 totals 15 residues. V gave up 2 bases and J gave up 0 bases, with 8 bases separating them. CDR1 is MNHNY, CDR2 SVGAGI, per germline (reference sequence). The CDR3, as DNA: TGTGCCAGCAGTTACCAGGGGAGCTCCTACAATGAGCAGTTCTTC. It translates to CASSYQGSSYNEQFF.

V is TRBV9 and J is TRBJ2-1, with TRBD2 matching over 10 bases. From germline, CDR1 is SGDLS and CDR2 YYNGEE. Trimming cost V 3 bases and J 2 bases; bases outside gene matches: 5. This CDR3 spans 16 amino acids. The CDR3 nucleotides read TGTGCCAGCAGCGAACCTAGCGGGAGCGCCTACAATGAGCAGTTCTTC. Translation: CASSEPSGSAYNEQFF.

The V call is TRBV10-3, the J call TRBJ2-5, with 10 positions matching TRBD1. The CDR3 is 15 amino acids. Germline V gene data show CDR1 as ENHRY and CDR2 as SYGVKD. After removal of 6 bases from V and 0 bases from J, the junction contained 4 bases not matched to a gene. The CDR3 DNA reads TGTGCCATCAGATCGGACAGGGGGGACCAAGAGACCCAGTACTTC. Translated: CAIRSDRGDQETQYF.

This clone was observed a handful of times. The rearrangement joins TRBV6-6 to TRBJ1-1, with 7 bases matching TRBD1. The J segment lost 11 bases and the V segment lost 2 bases, leaving 2 bases of the junction unmatched. The CDR3 has 11 residues. From germline, CDR1 is MNHNY and CDR2 SVGAGI (reference sequence). CDR3 sequence (DNA): TGTGCCAGCAGTTACGAGGGGGCGGCTTTCTTT. This gives the protein CASSYEGAAFF.

The rearrangement uses TRBV11-2 and TRBJ2-1; 9 bases line up with TRBD2. From germline, CDR1 is SGHAT and CDR2 FQNNGV. The CDR3 loop spans 19 amino acids. Germline trimming cut 4 bases from V and 1 base from J; bases unmatched to any gene: 14. CDR3 sequence reads: CASSSDWGGGANSYNEQFF. The CDR3 DNA reads as TGTGCCAGCAGCTCCGATTGGGGCGGGGGGGCCAATTCCTACAATGAGCAGTTCTTC. Looking up the rest from reference TRBV11-2 and TRBJ2-1 gives the full variable domain: EAGVAQSPRYKIIEKRQSVAFWCNPISGHATLYWYQQILGQGPKLLIQFQNNGVVDDSQLPKDRFSAERLKGVDSTLKIQPAKLEDSAVYLCASSSDWGGGANSYNEQFFGPGTRLTVL.

The chain recombines TRBV6-5 with TRBJ2-1; 9 bases agree with TRBD2. The CDR3 totals 15 residues. Germline trimming cut 1 base from V and 8 bases from J; bases unmatched to any gene: 6. Germline CDR1 MNHEY, CDR2 SVGAGI. CDR3 amino acids: CASSYLGGRAHEQFF. The CDR3 DNA reads as TGTGCCAGCAGTTACTTAGGCGGGAGGGCCCATGAGCAGTTCTTC.

The V call is TRBV7-2, the J call TRBJ2-3, with 8 bases lining up with TRBD1. Per germline, CDR1 SGHTA and CDR2 FQGNSA. The CDR3 runs 16 residues. Trimming removed 5 bases from V and 5 bases from J; junction bases left unmatched: 12. The CDR3 region is CASSPQTGVQGDTQYF. For the CDR3, the DNA is TGTGCCAGCAGCCCTCAGACAGGGGTCCAGGGAGATACGCAGTATTTT.

V is TRBV27 and J is TRBJ1-4, with 7 bases identical to TRBD1. The CDR3 length is 15 residues. V gave up 2 bases and J gave up 7 bases; unmatched junction bases: 7. Germline V gene data show CDR1 as MNHEY and CDR2 as SMNVEV (reference sequence). The CDR3: CASSLEGGFREKLFF. CDR3 sequence (DNA): TGTGCCAGCAGTTTAGAAGGGGGCTTTCGTGAAAAACTGTTTTTT.

This chain connects TRBV7-2 to TRBJ2-2, with TRBD2 matching 8 bases. This CDR3 is 16 amino acids long. Per germline, CDR1 SGHTA and CDR2 FQGNSA. The J segment lost 5 bases and the V segment lost 0 bases, leaving 5 bases of the junction unmatched. As DNA, the CDR3 is TGTGCCAGCAGCTTAGCCCCGGGGGGGGGAACCGGGGAGCTGTTTTTT. It is translated as CASSLAPGGGTGELFF.

This chain links TRBV15 with TRBJ2-5; 9 bases match TRBD2. Germline V lookup: CDR1 LNHNV, CDR2 YYDKDF (reference sequence). The CDR3 sequence is 16 residues long. The V and J ends lost 3 bases and 6 bases, in that order; junction bases with no gene match: 11. CDR3 loop: CATSSDLAGALQTQYF. CDR3 bases: TGTGCCACCAGCAGCGACTTAGCGGGAGCGCTGCAGACCCAGTACTTC.

V gene TRBV2 combines with J gene TRBJ1-1; D is uncertain. Germline V gives CDR1 SNHLY, CDR2 FYNNEI. CDR3 size: 14 residues. V lost 4 bases and J 0 bases, leaving 9 bases between the germline ends. CDR3 amino acids: CASSGLRMNTEAFF. The CDR3 DNA is TGTGCCAGCAGTGGGTTGCGCATGAACACTGAAGCTTTCTTT.

The rearrangement links TRBV6-6 to TRBJ2-3; 7 bases agree with TRBD2. V lost 5 bases to trimming and J lost 0 bases; unmatched junction nucleotides: 5. The CDR3 length is 15 residues. Germline CDR1 reads MNHNY; CDR2 reads SVGAGI (reference sequence). The CDR3 sequence: CASSDPGLSTDTQYF. Written as DNA, the CDR3 is TGTGCCAGCAGTGATCCGGGACTAAGCACAGATACGCAGTATTTT.